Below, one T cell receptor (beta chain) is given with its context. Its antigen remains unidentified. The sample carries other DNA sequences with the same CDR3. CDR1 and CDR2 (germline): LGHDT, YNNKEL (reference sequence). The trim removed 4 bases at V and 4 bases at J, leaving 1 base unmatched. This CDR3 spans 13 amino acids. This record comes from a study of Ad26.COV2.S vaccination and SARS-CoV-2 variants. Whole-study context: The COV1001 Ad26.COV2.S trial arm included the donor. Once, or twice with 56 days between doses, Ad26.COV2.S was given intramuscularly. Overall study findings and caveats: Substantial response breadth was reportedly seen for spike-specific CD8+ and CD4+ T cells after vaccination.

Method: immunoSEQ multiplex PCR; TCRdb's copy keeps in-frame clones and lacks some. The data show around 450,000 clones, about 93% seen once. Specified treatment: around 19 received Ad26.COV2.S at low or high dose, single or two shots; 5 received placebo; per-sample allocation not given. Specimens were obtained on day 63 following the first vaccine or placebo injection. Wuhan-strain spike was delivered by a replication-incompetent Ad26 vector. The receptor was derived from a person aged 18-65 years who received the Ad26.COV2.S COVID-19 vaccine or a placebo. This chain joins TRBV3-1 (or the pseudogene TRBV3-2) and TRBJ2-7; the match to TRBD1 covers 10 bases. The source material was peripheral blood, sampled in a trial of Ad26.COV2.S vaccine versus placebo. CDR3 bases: TGTGCCAGCAGCCCGGGACAGGGGTACGAGCAGTACTTC. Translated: CASSPGQGYEQYF.